These 13 T cell receptor beta chains share one sample of origin, sequenced in a study of T cells in Graves' hyperthyroidism and ophthalmopathy. The CDR3 regions of TCR beta were amplified from RNA transcripts. During a first-round RT-PCR of the TCR CDR3, the HTBI primer set was used. TCRdb reprocessed the multiplex PCR reads with MiXCR, giving one entry per CDR3 protein. The sample includes approximately 380,000 distinct CDR3 sequences, 15% to 20% seen only once; the top ten take over 35%. Sequenced input: blood. Receptors originate from a man between 18 and 35 years old with Graves' ophthalmopathy.

This clonotype has ten or more counts. V is TRBV11-1 and J is TRBJ2-7; the D gene is possibly TRBD2 (6 bases). Germline V CDR1 and CDR2: SGHAT, FQDESV (reference sequence). This CDR3 is 15 amino acids long. Deletions cut 5 bases from V and 1 base from J, with 15 bases between. DNA for the CDR3: TGTGCCAGCAGCATTGCGGGAAGCAGTTCCTACGAGCAGTACTTC. Protein sequence: CASSIAGSSSYEQYF. The variable domain in full, completed from reference TRBV11-1 and TRBJ2-7, reads EAEVAQSPRYKITEKSQAVAFWCDPISGHATLYWYRQILGQGPELLVQFQDESVVDDSQLPKDRFSAERLKGVDSTLKIQPAELGDSAMYLCASSIAGSSSYEQYFGPGTRLTVT.

The J gene is TRBJ1-1, the V gene TRBV19; weak D call: TRBD1 (5 bases). Germline values: CDR1 LNHDA, CDR2 SQIVND (reference sequence). This CDR3 has 15 residues. Deletions cut 5 bases from V and 2 bases from J, with 15 bases between. The CDR3 loop is CASSPGRAGNTEAFF. DNA for the CDR3: TGTGCCAGTAGTCCAGGGCGGGCGGGAAACACTGAAGCTTTCTTT.

This clonotype has a count of ten or more. The chain combines TRBV7-2 with TRBJ2-5; unclear D gene. CDR1 and CDR2 from the germline V gene are SGHTA and FQGNSA. This CDR3 comprises 16 residues. Between the trimmed V and J ends, which lost 5 bases and 1 base, there was a span of 17 bases. CDR3 DNA sequence: TGTGCCAGCAGCCCGCGCCCCCTGCGGCCCCAAGAGACCCAGTACTTC. This gives the protein CASSPRPLRPQETQYF.

Note on this clonotype: Since a much larger clone is just one base distant, this may be a read error. The chain uses TRBV20-1 and TRBJ2-1; 8 nucleotides align to TRBD2. V was clipped by 6 bases and J by 5 bases; unmatched bases: 9. The CDR3 loop spans 14 amino acids. CDR1 and CDR2 from the germline V gene are DFQATT and SNEGSKA (reference sequence). CDR3 protein: CSAATSEGNNEQFF. The DNA of the CDR3 is TGCAGTGCAGCGACTAGCGAGGGGAACAATGAGCAGTTCTTC.

This clonotype showed up just a few times. The rearrangement uses TRBV20-1 and TRBJ1-2; D gene uncertain. Deletions cut 3 bases from V and 7 bases from J, with 18 bases between. Germline V gene lookup returns CDR1 DFQATT and CDR2 SNEGSKA (reference sequence). There are 14 residues in the CDR3. CDR3: CSARPTRQYRGYTF. The CDR3 region has the DNA TGCAGTGCTAGGCCGACCAGGCAGTATCGTGGCTACACCTTC.

For this clonotype: This clone may be a read error of a much larger clone one base away. The chain employs TRBV6-6 and TRBJ2-5, with TRBD2 matching over 7 bases. The CDR3 spans 14 residues. In germline, CDR1 is MNHNY, CDR2 SVGAGI (reference sequence). DNA for the CDR3: TGTGCCAGCAGTTACTCGGACCGGGGGGAGACCCGGTACTTC. Translation: CASSYSDRGETRYF.

In regard to this clonotype: This may be a read error, as it is one base from a much larger clone. The chain recombines TRBV2 with TRBJ2-1; the D gene is possibly TRBD1 (6 bases). The CDR3 is 16 amino acids. Germline CDR1 SNHLY, CDR2 FYNNEI. V was shortened by 6 bases and J by 3 bases, with 18 bases between the two germline ends. CDR3 in amino acids: CASSEVRDKYYNEQFF. DNA for the CDR3: TGTGCCAGCAGCGAGGTTCGGGACAAGTACTACAATGAGCAGTTCTTC.

The chain combines TRBV20-1 with TRBJ2-7, with 10 bases that match TRBD1. The CDR3 runs 14 residues. Germline CDR1 is DFQATT and CDR2 is SNEGSKA (reference sequence). Unmatched junction bases numbered 3, after V lost 1 base and J lost 3 bases. The CDR3 protein is CSARGGQGNYEQYF. The CDR3 DNA reads as TGCAGTGCTAGAGGGGGACAGGGGAACTACGAGCAGTACTTC.

This clonotype came up many times. The chain is built from TRBV4-1 and TRBJ1-4; no clear D. The CDR3 consists of 17 residues. V was shortened by 1 base and J by 3 bases, with 15 bases between the two germline ends. Germline-derived CDR1 and CDR2 are MGHRA and YSYEKL. CDR3 amino acids: CASSQVGRAEANEKLFF. CDR3 DNA sequence: TGCGCCAGCAGCCAAGTAGGGCGGGCTGAAGCTAATGAAAAACTGTTTTTT.

This clonotype was observed a few times. V and J are TRBV6-1 and TRBJ2-7; D remains ambiguous. CDR3 length equals 15 residues. Trimming stripped 0 bases from V and 0 bases from J, with 9 bases between. Germline CDR1 reads MNHNS; CDR2 reads SASEGT. The CDR3 here is CASSEAPRSSYEQYF. In DNA, the CDR3 is TGTGCCAGCAGTGAAGCGCCGCGGTCCTCCTACGAGCAGTACTTC.

The table lists this clonotype with many counts. The chain is built from TRBV27 and TRBJ1-5; 7 nucleotides match TRBD1. The CDR3 has 14 residues. After removal of 3 bases from V and 7 bases from J, the junction contained 6 bases not matched to a gene. Germline V gene data show CDR1 as MNHEY and CDR2 as SMNVEV (reference sequence). CDR3: CASSLRQGSQPQHF. In nucleotides, the CDR3 is TGTGCCAGCAGTTTGAGACAGGGCAGCCAGCCCCAGCATTTT.

This clonotype was seen repeatedly, ten times or more. The V call is TRBV7-6, the J call TRBJ2-7; 9 bases are shared with TRBD1. This CDR3 comprises 14 residues. Germline CDR1 and CDR2: SGHVS and FNYEAQ. V trimming: 5 bases; J trimming: 6 bases; junction bases outside the gene matches: 8. DNA of the CDR3: TGTGCCAGCAGCCCCGGGACAGGGTTTCTCGAGCAGTACTTC. Its protein product is CASSPGTGFLEQYF.

The chain employs TRBV4-1 and TRBJ1-4, with D hard to call. CDR3 length equals 15 residues. Germline V gives CDR1 MGHRA, CDR2 YSYEKL. V lost 0 bases and J lost 4, with 9 bases in between. CDR3 amino acids: CASSQEQLNNEKLFF. The CDR3 nucleotides read TGCGCCAGCAGCCAAGAACAGCTGAATAATGAAAAACTGTTTTTT.